This T cell receptor beta chain emerged from a study of STAT5B mutations in CD4+ large granular lymphocyte leukemia (dated by TCRdb to 2022 to 2024). Background on the whole study: Among healthy controls, the CDR3 'QG' motif was associated with a particular HLA allele. The study compared the TCRbeta repertoires of patients with CD4+ T-cell large granular lymphocyte leukemia against those of healthy blood donors. Flow cytometry on FACSCanto II or FACSVerse confirmed that purified fractions exceeded 95% purity among lymphocytes. Broader findings and caveats from the paper: Enrichment of TRBV06-family usage was observed among the top patient clones (8/27) relative to healthy controls (2/35). Main leukemic clonotypes were private to each patient, although around 25% of the main leukemic clonotypes were found at low frequency in the non-leukemic repertoires of other patients. CD4-sorted patient repertoires appeared more clonal than healthy CD4+ repertoires, and this difference persisted after removing the putative leukemic clones. The data were not HLA-matched, and the relatively small sample size could explain the higher clonality seen in CD4+ compared with CD8+ T-LGLL.

The immunoSEQ assay at survey resolution was applied to genomic DNA for sequencing of TCRbeta rearrangements. As for the original processing: In the TCR sequencing data, the smallest productive clonotype frequency that could be detected was 2.59 x 10-5. Analyses included only productive TCRbeta rearrangements, meaning complete and in-frame sequences. The clonality of each sample was calculated as Simpson clonality in the immunoSEQ Analyzer version 3.0. Clones were grouped by frequency into very rare, small, medium, large (1-20%) or hyperexpanded (>20%) categories. Generation probabilities were estimated with OLGA 1.2.3, V-gene circos plots were made with VDJtools, specificities were searched in VDJdb, and CDR3 motifs were identified with GLIPH. TCRdb retrieved this table from immuneACCESS and kept in-frame rearrangements only. Not all clones are present; in checked studies, unresolved V genes account for under half, and no reason is known for the remainder. D and trimming were read from the DNA, whereas the V and J calls and clone size are those reported in that table. For this sample the table gives some 40,000 clones, of which approximately 83% were detected only once. In total, the top ten clones hold 2.6% of the sample.

As concerns this clone: Its antigen has not been determined. Qualities for individual bases were not recorded, and no much larger clone is one base off.

The healthy controls were 37 blood donors, and the buffy coats of these donors were supplied by the Finnish Red Cross blood service. All TCR-sequenced material derived from peripheral blood: patient blood samples and healthy donor buffy coats. Ficoll-Hypaque gradient centrifugation was used to isolate peripheral blood mononuclear cells. For the healthy controls, CD4+ cells were obtained from buffy coats by magnetic purification. Genomic DNA was extracted with the Gentra Puregene Cell and Tissue kit and quantified on a Qubit 2.0 fluorometer. From V the trimming removes 6 bases and from J it removes 3 bases, while the gene matches leave 5 bases of the junction unaccounted for. According to the germline V gene (reference sequence), CDR1 reads GTSNPN and CDR2 reads SVGIG. The CDR3 holds 13 amino acids from the cysteine to the phenylalanine. Of the read, only the CDR3 DNA is kept; its 39 bases are in frame from base 1.

The sequence came from a human donor in good health. This chain joins TRBV30 to TRBJ1-5; 7 bases in the junction line up with TRBD1. The material sequenced was CD4+ T cells from blood buffy coats. Here the CDR3 is given as CACSGTDNQPQHF. The nucleotide sequence reads as follows: TGTGCCTGTTCCGGGACAGACAATCAGCCCCAGCATTTT.